This T cell receptor beta chain was observed in a study of graft-versus-host responses after intestinal transplantation. Study findings and constraints: High graft-versus-host to host-versus-graft T cell clonal ratios marked allografts of patients with graft-donor macrochimerism.

Worth noting for this clone: Its antigen is as yet unknown.

The data were produced by immunoSEQ multiplex PCR, yet TCRdb's version contains in-frame clones alone and is incomplete. The sample records over 100,000 clones, more than 80% being singletons. Trimming took off 11 bases at V and 3 bases at J, with 11 bases between the two ends. Germline V gene data show CDR1 as MDHEN and CDR2 as SYDVKM. The CDR3 spans 12 residues. The clonotype comes from a human donor who was the organ donor for an intestinal transplant. The chain links TRBV28 to TRBJ1-5; the D gene is possibly TRBD1 (6 bases). The sequencing used unstimulated CD4+ T cells sorted from spleen or lymph node cells, collected before transplant. Written as DNA, the CDR3 is TGTGCCGTTGGACAGACCAATCAGCCCCAGCATTTT. Its protein is CAVGQTNQPQHF.